The text below deals with one T cell receptor (beta chain). This entry comes from a study of T cell responses to AZD1222 COVID-19 vaccine. Losses at the gene ends were 8 bases for V and 5 bases for J; bases not matched to a gene: 8. Germline loops: CDR1 SEHNR, CDR2 FQNEAQ (reference sequence). The CDR3 is 13 amino acids. Sequenced by immunoSEQ multiplex PCR; TCRdb stores in-frame clones only, minus some. The table includes about 120,000 clones, approximately 88% detected once. This clonotype originated in an adult in good health. Material: peripheral blood, obtained on day 0 of AZD1222 vaccination. The rearrangement links TRBV7-9 to TRBJ1-1; 7 nucleotides agree with TRBD1. CDR3 DNA: TGTGCCAGCGGAAGACAGGGCGGGACTGAAGCTTTCTTT. This encodes CASGRQGGTEAFF.